This TCR beta chain derives from a study of PD-1 blockade in classical Hodgkin lymphoma. Germline CDR1 reads KGHSH; CDR2 reads LQKENI. CDR3 length: 14 amino acids. J lost 9 bases, V lost 3 bases, and 5 bases had no gene match. Brentuximab vedotin exposure varied, and every patient relapsed after autologous stem cell transplantation. TCRdb's table, derived via immunoSEQ multiplex PCR, lists solely in-frame clones and lacks some. The sample carries tens of thousands of clones, about nine tenths recorded once. The V and J genes are TRBV18 and TRBJ2-1, with 10 nucleotides matching TRBD2. The clonotype originates from a human donor with classical Hodgkin lymphoma. This specimen was peripheral blood mononuclear cells (PBMCs), taken at baseline. The CDR3 DNA reads TGTGCCAGCTCACCGCTAGCGGGAGTCACTGAGCAGTTCTTC. Protein product: CASSPLAGVTEQFF.